A single sample is the source of the 2 T cell receptor beta chains below, sequenced in a study of T cell responses to AZD1222 COVID-19 vaccine. The table came from immunoSEQ multiplex PCR; TCRdb's copy has only in-frame clones and leaves some out. The table includes approximately 170,000 clones, around 90% detected once. Sequenced material: peripheral blood, taken on day 0 of AZD1222 vaccination. The source is an adult in good health.

CDR3 loop: CASSSQVPGGADTQYF. In nucleotides, the CDR3 is TGTGCCAGCAGCTCCCAGGTTCCGGGAGGCGCAGATACGCAGTATTTT. This sequence joins TRBV5-5 and TRBJ2-3; 7 bases line up with TRBD2. The CDR3 has 16 residues. Trimming at V came to 3 bases and at J to 4 bases, leaving 11 bases not matched to a gene. Per the germline V gene, CDR1 is SGHKS and CDR2 is YYEKEE (reference sequence).

The chain carries TRBV6-4 and TRBJ2-2; no clear D gene. V lost 2 bases to trimming and J lost 1 base, with 5 bases between them. This CDR3 is built from 14 residues. Germline loops: CDR1 MRHNA, CDR2 SNTAGT. CDR3 protein: CASSDMVNTGELFF. The CDR3 DNA reads as TGTGCCAGCAGTGACATGGTGAACACCGGGGAGCTGTTTTTT.